The 18 T cell receptor beta chains in this list originate from one sample, sequenced in a study of PD-L1 blockade in urothelial cancer. Sequenced by immunoSEQ multiplex PCR; TCRdb stores in-frame clones only, minus some. The sample comprises 45,000 to 60,000 clones, roughly nine tenths of which are singletons, and 7.5% to 8.5% rests with the top ten. Sequenced material: PBMCs, taken around atezolizumab (anti-PD-L1) treatment. Receptor source: a man in his sixties with urothelial cancer.

The V gene is TRBV5-5, the J gene TRBJ2-4; 7 nucleotides align to TRBD1. The V segment lost 3 bases and the J segment 2 bases; nucleotides outside the gene matches: 5. Per the germline V gene, CDR1 is SGHKS and CDR2 is YYEKEE (reference sequence). The CDR3 has 15 amino acids. CDR3 in DNA: TGTGCCAGCAGCTCCCCAGGGGGATCCAAAAACATTCAGTACTTC. Amino acids: CASSSPGGSKNIQYF.

The J gene is TRBJ2-1, the V gene TRBV7-9; D is unresolved. The CDR3 length is 13 residues. CDR1 and CDR2 from the germline V gene are SEHNR and FQNEAQ (reference sequence). Trimming removed 0 bases at V and 10 bases at J, with 10 bases between. The CDR3 nucleotides are TGTGCCAGCAGCTTAGCGTATACATACGAGCAGTTCTTC. Encoded protein: CASSLAYTYEQFF.

The table lists this clone with a few counts. This chain links TRBV7-9 with TRBJ1-4; D gene uncertain. CDR3 length: 15 residues. Trimming pared 1 base from V and 11 bases from J, leaving 17 bases between. The germline gives CDR1 SEHNR, CDR2 FQNEAQ (reference sequence). The CDR3, as DNA: TGTGCCAGCAGCTTAGTAGGCCGGGAGCACGGGAAACTGTTTTTT. Its protein product is CASSLVGREHGKLFF.

The rearrangement links TRBV18 to TRBJ1-1; 9 bases map to TRBD1. V dropped 4 bases and J dropped 4; count of bases not matched to a gene: 7. The CDR3 has 15 residues. The V gene's germline CDR1 is KGHSH and CDR2 LQKENI. DNA of the CDR3: TGTGCCAGCTCACAGGAGGGACAGGGATCCACTGAAGCTTTCTTT. Its translation: CASSQEGQGSTEAFF.

The V and J genes are TRBV30 and TRBJ1-6, with a possible D match to TRBD1 (5 bases). The V gene lost 5 bases and the J gene lost 1 base, with 12 bases spanning the gap. This CDR3 is built from 15 residues. The germline gives CDR1 GTSNPN, CDR2 SVGIG (reference sequence). As DNA, the CDR3 is TGTGCCTGGGGTAACAGGTGGTCCTATAATTCACCCCTCCACTTT. Its translation is CAWGNRWSYNSPLHF.

The rearrangement links TRBV19 to TRBJ1-4, with D perhaps TRBD1 (6 bases). Trimming took 6 bases from V and 2 from J, leaving 10 bases between them. The CDR3 runs 14 residues. Germline V gene lookup returns CDR1 LNHDA and CDR2 SQIVND (reference sequence). The CDR3 bases are TGTGCCAGTAGCACAGGGACCACTAATGAAAAACTGTTTTTT. The encoded protein is CASSTGTTNEKLFF.

V and J are TRBV18 and TRBJ1-6; possible D gene TRBD1, 6 bases. Looked up from germline, CDR1 is KGHSH and CDR2 is LQKENI. The CDR3 extends over 15 amino acids. Trimming took off 6 bases at V and 8 bases at J, with 17 bases between the two ends. The CDR3 sequence: CASSPQGGSDSPLHF. The CDR3 DNA reads TGTGCCAGCTCTCCCCAAGGGGGTTCAGATTCACCCCTCCACTTT.

This chain connects TRBV4-3 to TRBJ1-3; maybe TRBD1 (5 bases). The germline CDR1 and CDR2 sequences are LGHNA and YSLEER. The length of the CDR3 is 17 residues. Trimming removed 3 bases from V and 1 base from J, with 16 bases in between. The CDR3 spells CASSHSILGGSGNTIYF. CDR3 bases: TGCGCCAGCAGCCATTCCATCTTGGGGGGTTCTGGAAACACCATATATTTT.

V usage is TRBV5-1 and J usage is TRBJ2-5; D possibly corresponds to TRBD1 (6 bases). Germline V gene sequence: CDR1 SGHRS, CDR2 YFSETQ. V shed 0 bases and J shed 5 bases, with 17 bases lying between them. This CDR3 region has 16 residues. This CDR3 is CASSLGASRGIETQYF. CDR3 in DNA: TGCGCCAGCAGCTTGGGGGCTTCGAGGGGGATCGAGACCCAGTACTTC.

This clone is a singleton in its sample. The CDR3 reads CASSPVGEGKLFF. The CDR3 bases are TGTGCCAGCAGCCCTGTGGGGGAGGGGAAACTGTTTTTT. V gene TRBV7-9 combines with J gene TRBJ1-4; D may be TRBD1 (5 bases). The germline gives CDR1 SEHNR, CDR2 FQNEAQ (reference sequence). The CDR3 runs 13 residues. Between the trimmed V and J ends, which lost 5 bases and 11 bases, there was a span of 15 bases.

The chain joins TRBV29-1 to TRBJ2-3; 13 bases line up with TRBD2. The germline V gene encodes CDR1 SQVTM and CDR2 ANQGSEA. The trim removed 4 bases at V and 4 bases at J, leaving 11 bases unmatched. The CDR3 totals 17 residues. CDR3 DNA: TGCAGCGTTGTACTAGCGGGGGGGGAACATCAACCAGATACGCAGTATTTT. Amino acids: CSVVLAGGEHQPDTQYF.

This rearrangement joins TRBV2 to TRBJ1-4; D ambiguous. Germline V gene sequence: CDR1 SNHLY, CDR2 FYNNEI. The V end was cut by 4 bases, the J end by 1 base, with 13 bases between. The CDR3 loop spans 16 amino acids. The CDR3 sequence is CASSVRGLGTNEKLFF. Here the CDR3 DNA reads TGTGCCAGCAGTGTCCGGGGATTGGGAACTAATGAAAAACTGTTTTTT.

The chain has TRBV21-1 and TRBJ1-2; TRBD1, the table's D call, lacks a check against the DNA. TRBV21-1 is a pseudogene segment. The CDR3 sequence is 16 residues long. The CDR3 sequence: CASSKCRGQGVYGYTF. CDR3 in DNA: TGTGCCAGCAGCAAATGTAGGGGACAGGGAGTGTATGGCTACACCTTC.

This chain uses TRBV5-1 with TRBJ2-5; 8 nucleotides line up with TRBD2. Germline V CDR1 and CDR2: SGHRS, YFSETQ. The CDR3 is made up of 16 amino acids. Trimming took 5 bases from V and 5 from J; bases not matched to a gene: 14. The CDR3 region is CASRPITGGPLETQYF. The CDR3 DNA reads TGCGCCAGCAGACCGATAACGGGGGGGCCATTGGAGACCCAGTACTTC.

In DNA, the CDR3 is TGTGCCAGCATTCTCCCAGACAGGGGAGACGAGCAGTACTTC. Translated, it gives CASILPDRGDEQYF. The chain couples TRBV21-1 to TRBJ2-7; the D segment call TRBD1 is taken from the table without a DNA check. TRBV21-1 is assigned pseudogene status. There are 14 residues in the CDR3.

The chain uses TRBV7-2 and TRBJ1-1; D is unclear. Trimming pared 5 bases from V and 5 bases from J, leaving 9 bases between. The CDR3 extends over 12 amino acids. Germline loops: CDR1 SGHTA, CDR2 FQGNSA. The CDR3 DNA follows: TGTGCCAGCAGCCCCCGAGGGACTGAAGCTTTCTTT. Its protein product is CASSPRGTEAFF.

The gene calls are TRBV4-1 and TRBJ2-7; D gene uncertain. CDR1 MGHRA and CDR2 YSYEKL come from the germline V gene. The CDR3 runs to 14 residues. V was trimmed by 4 bases and J by 2 bases, leaving 12 bases between them. DNA for the CDR3: TGCGCCAGCAGCCTTCCGGGTCCTGCCTACGAGCAGTACTTC. Residues: CASSLPGPAYEQYF.

The chain links TRBV5-6 to TRBJ1-2, with 8 bases aligning to TRBD1. In germline, CDR1 is SGHDT, CDR2 YYEEEE. The junction had 6 bases not matched to a gene; V was cut back by 0 bases and J by 2 bases. The length of the CDR3 is 16 residues. CDR3 sequence: CASSLEHRQGNYGYTF. The DNA of the CDR3 is TGTGCCAGCAGCTTGGAACATCGACAGGGGAACTATGGCTACACCTTC.